A selection of T cell receptor beta chains follows, all from one sample in a study of cytomegalovirus exposure and HLA in healthy donors. The table came from immunoSEQ multiplex PCR; TCRdb's copy has only in-frame clones and leaves some out. This sample has about 98,000 clones, with about 81% found just once. Sequencing was done on a sample of PBMCs. These receptors all stem from a man in his forties in good health and CMV-seronegative. The CDR3 runs from the conserved cysteine through the conserved F or W. The D gene is left open where the match is weak. Rows may omit the clone size; those that give it use once, few, many or a size class.

clone_size	d_call	v_call	j_call	cdr3_nt	cdr3_aa
-	TRBD1	TRBV6-1	TRBJ1-2	TGTGCCAGCGGCCTAACAGGGGGCCTTGGCTACACCTTC	CASGLTGGLGYTF
-	-	TRBV7-9	TRBJ1-1	TGTGCCAGCAGTTTTAGGGGGGGCACTGAAGCTTTCTTT	CASSFRGGTEAFF
-	TRBD1	TRBV6-5	TRBJ2-2	TGTGCCAGCAGTCAGGACAGGGAGAGGGAGCTGTTTTTT	CASSQDRERELFF
-	-	TRBV21-1	TRBJ1-4	TGTGCCAGCAGCAAAGCGCGGGGAATTGTCCAGGAAAAACTGTTTTTT	CASSKARGIVQEKLFF
once	TRBD1	TRBV6-5	TRBJ2-1	TGTGCCAGCAGTCCCGACAGGGGACCCTACAATGAGCAGTTCTTC	CASSPDRGPYNEQFF
-	TRBD1	TRBV7-3	TRBJ1-2	TGTGCCAGCAGCTACGACAGGGACTATGGCTACACCTTC	CASSYDRDYGYTF
few	-	TRBV5-1	TRBJ2-2	TGCGCCAGCAGCCCCCGCCTCCCGGGACAGAACACCGGGGAGCTGTTTTTT	CASSPRLPGQNTGELFF
-	TRBD1	TRBV7-9	TRBJ1-6	TGTTCCAGCAGCTGGGACAGGGGATATAATTCACCCCTCCACTTT	CSSSWDRGYNSPLHF
-	-	TRBV18	TRBJ1-1	TGTGCCAGCTCACCAATGTCGGGGATTCGGGTGAACACTGAAGCTTTCTTT	CASSPMSGIRVNTEAFF
-	-	TRBV19	TRBJ1-6	TGTGCCAGTAGTTCACAGGGTCATTCACCCCTCCACTTT	CASSSQGHSPLHF
few	-	TRBV6-5	TRBJ2-1	TGTGCCAGCAGTTACTCCTCAGTGACGGGTGAGCAGTTCTTC	CASSYSSVTGEQFF
-	TRBD1	TRBV12-5	TRBJ1-6	TGTGCTAGTGGTCGGGACAGGGTTTCACCCCTCCACTTT	CASGRDRVSPLHF
-	-	TRBV19	TRBJ1-2	TGTGCCAGTAGTATAATTCAGGGGCCTAACTATGGCTACACCTTC	CASSIIQGPNYGYTF
once	TRBD1	TRBV6-1	TRBJ1-3	TGTGCCAGCAGTGTTGGGACAGGGCGGTCTGGAAACACCATATATTTT	CASSVGTGRSGNTIYF
-	-	TRBV5-1	TRBJ2-7	TGCGCCAGCAGCTCTGCCTACGAGCAGTACTTC	CASSSAYEQYF
-	-	TRBV9	TRBJ1-3	TGTGCCAGCAGCCGCGACGGGTCTGGAAACACCATATATTTT	CASSRDGSGNTIYF
-	TRBD2	TRBV7-2	TRBJ2-7	TGTGCCAGCAGCGTTTCCGGGACTAGTTACGAGCAGTACTTC	CASSVSGTSYEQYF
-	TRBD1	TRBV5-1	TRBJ1-2	TGCGCCAGCAGCTGGGAGGGACAGGTGGTATATGGCTACACCTTC	CASSWEGQVVYGYTF
-	TRBD1	TRBV5-4	TRBJ2-5	TGTGCCAGCAGATCGGACAGGGGACCCCAAGAGACCCAGTACTTC	CASRSDRGPQETQYF
-	TRBD1	TRBV2	TRBJ1-2	TGTGCCAGCAGTGCACTCGGACAGGGTGGCGGCTACACCTTC	CASSALGQGGGYTF
-	-	TRBV7-9	TRBJ2-1	TGTGCCAGCAGCCCACTAGCAGTGAGAGTCGATGAGCAGTTCTTC	CASSPLAVRVDEQFF
-	-	TRBV2	TRBJ1-2	TGTGCCAGCCAAGTCGGGGGACTCGGTGGCTACACCTTC	CASQVGGLGGYTF
few	-	TRBV18	TRBJ2-1	TGTGCCAGCAAACAGTGGGCTAGCCGCAATGAGCAGTTCTTC	CASKQWASRNEQFF
-	-	TRBV29-1	TRBJ2-4	TGCAGCGTTGGCCCCGACAGGTCAAACATTCAGTACTTC	CSVGPDRSNIQYF
-	-	TRBV5-8	TRBJ1-5	TGTGCCAGCAGCTTGTTGGGGGGGGCTAAGATTCAGCCCCAGCATTTT	CASSLLGGAKIQPQHF
-	-	TRBV7-9	TRBJ2-5	TGTGCCAGCAGCTTAGAATGGAGGTACGGACACCAAGAGACCCAGTACTTC	CASSLEWRYGHQETQYF
-	TRBD1	TRBV18	TRBJ1-3	TGTGCCAGCTCATATCTGATTGCCGGACAGGTGGACACCATATATTTT	CASSYLIAGQVDTIYF
-	TRBD1	TRBV11-2	TRBJ1-6	TGTGCCAGCAGCGGACGGGACAGGGTGAACAATTCACCCCTCCACTTT	CASSGRDRVNNSPLHF
-	-	TRBV19	TRBJ2-7	TGTGCCAGTAGTTCGGCGGGGGCCGTGAGGTTC	CASSSAGAVRF
-	TRBD1	TRBV10-3	TRBJ2-5	TGTGCCGTCCGGGACAGGGAGGGAGAGACCCAGTACTTC	CAVRDREGETQYF
-	TRBD2	TRBV4-1	TRBJ2-5	TGCGCCAGCAGCCTCGGACTAGCTCAAGAGACCCAGTACTTC	CASSLGLAQETQYF
-	-	TRBV7-2	TRBJ2-1	TGTGCCAGCAGCTCCGGGGGTTGGCAGTTCTTC	CASSSGGWQFF
few	-	TRBV5-6	TRBJ1-6	TGTGCCAGCAGCTTCTTACAGGAAAATTCACCCCTCCACTTT	CASSFLQENSPLHF
-	-	TRBV15	TRBJ2-1	TGTGCCACCAGCAGAGGGCAAATCCTCAGCAATGAGCAGTTCTTC	CATSRGQILSNEQFF
-	TRBD1	TRBV2	TRBJ1-1	TGTGCCAGCAGTGAGAGGGGACAGGGTTTTATTACTGAAGCTTTCTTT	CASSERGQGFITEAFF
few	-	TRBV12-5	TRBJ2-4	TGTGCTAGTGGTTTGGTACTTGGAAACATTCAGTACTTC	CASGLVLGNIQYF
once	-	TRBV2	TRBJ2-3	TGTGCCAGCTCTGCCAGGGGTGGGTTAGCTGGGCAGTATTTT	CASSARGGLAGQYF
-	-	TRBV7-9	TRBJ1-2	TGTGCCAGCAGCAGCGGACAGAGTAACTATGGCTACACCTTC	CASSSGQSNYGYTF
once	-	TRBV4-3	TRBJ2-7	TGCGCCAGCAGCCAAGAAAGCAGGGGAGACTACGAGCAGTACTTC	CASSQESRGDYEQYF
-	-	TRBV6-6	TRBJ2-5	TGTGCCAGCAGTTACCTTCCCCGCCAAGAGACCCAGTACTTC	CASSYLPRQETQYF
-	TRBD1	TRBV29-1	TRBJ1-1	TGCAGCGTTGGAGACAGGGCACCGATGATGAACACTGAAGCTTTCTTT	CSVGDRAPMMNTEAFF
-	TRBD1	TRBV5-6	TRBJ2-2	TGTGCCAGCAGCTTGGTTGGACAGGGTTACACCGGGGAGCTGTTTTTT	CASSLVGQGYTGELFF
-	TRBD1	TRBV7-6	TRBJ2-2	TGTGCCAGCAGCAAAACAGGGGTGACCGGGGAGCTGTTTTTT	CASSKTGVTGELFF
-	-	TRBV9	TRBJ2-2	TGTGCCAGCCAAGTGCAGCCCGGCGGGACCGGGGAGCTGTTTTTT	CASQVQPGGTGELFF
-	-	TRBV6-6	TRBJ1-5	TGTGCCAGCAGTTACAGGTCTGGAGAGGGTCAGCCCCAGCATTTT	CASSYRSGEGQPQHF
-	TRBD1	TRBV9	TRBJ2-7	TGTGCCAGCAGCGTAGGTCAGGGGGTCCATTACGAGCAGTACTTC	CASSVGQGVHYEQYF
few	-	TRBV4-1	TRBJ1-2	TGCGCCAGCAGCCAAGAGTTTCAGGTTCGGGGTGGCTACACCTTC	CASSQEFQVRGGYTF
-	-	TRBV6-5	TRBJ1-1	TGTGCCAGCAGTTACCGCGGGACGGGAGTCACTGAAGCTTTCTTT	CASSYRGTGVTEAFF
-	TRBD1	TRBV5-1	TRBJ2-5	TGCGCCAGCAGCTTGCCCCCTGACAGGGGTCGAGAGACCCAGTACTTC	CASSLPPDRGRETQYF
few	TRBD1	TRBV7-8	TRBJ1-5	TGTGCCAGCAGCTTAGCGGGACAGGGTCCCCAGCATTTT	CASSLAGQGPQHF
-	-	TRBV4-1	TRBJ1-1	TGCGCCAGCAGCCAAGGGAGGAGCACTGAAGCTTTCTTT	CASSQGRSTEAFF
-	-	TRBV27	TRBJ2-7	TGTGCCAGCAGCCCTTCCTACGAGCAGTACTTC	CASSPSYEQYF
-	TRBD1	TRBV19	TRBJ1-1	TGTGCCAGTACAACCTCGACAGGGTTCGAAGCTTTCTTT	CASTTSTGFEAFF
-	-	TRBV27	TRBJ1-6	TGTGCCAGCAGAGACAGCTCCTATAATTCACCCCTCCACTTT	CASRDSSYNSPLHF
-	-	TRBV9	TRBJ1-2	TGTGCCAGCAGCGTAGTAGCTAACTATGGCTACACCTTC	CASSVVANYGYTF